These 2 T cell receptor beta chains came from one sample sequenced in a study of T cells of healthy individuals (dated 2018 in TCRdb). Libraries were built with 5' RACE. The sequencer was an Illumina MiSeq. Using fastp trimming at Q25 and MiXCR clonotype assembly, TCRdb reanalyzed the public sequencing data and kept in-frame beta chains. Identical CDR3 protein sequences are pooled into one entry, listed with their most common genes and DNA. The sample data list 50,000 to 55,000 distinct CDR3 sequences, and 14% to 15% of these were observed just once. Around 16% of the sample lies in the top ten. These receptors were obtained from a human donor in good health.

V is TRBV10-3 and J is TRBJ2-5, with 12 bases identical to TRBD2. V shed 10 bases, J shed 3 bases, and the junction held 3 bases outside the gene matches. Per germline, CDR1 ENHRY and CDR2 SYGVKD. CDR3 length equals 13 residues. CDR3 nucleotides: TGTGCCAGCCGACTAGCGGGGGAAGAGACCCAGTACTTC. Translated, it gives CASRLAGEETQYF.

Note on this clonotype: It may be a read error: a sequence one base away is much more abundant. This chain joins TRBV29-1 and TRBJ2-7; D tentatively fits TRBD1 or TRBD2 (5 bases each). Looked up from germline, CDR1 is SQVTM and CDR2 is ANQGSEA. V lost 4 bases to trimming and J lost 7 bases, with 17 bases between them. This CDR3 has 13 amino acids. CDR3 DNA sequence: TGCAGCGTTGGAGGACATGGGACGGAAGAGCAGTACTTC. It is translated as CSVGGHGTEEQYF.